This T cell receptor beta chain was observed in a study of blood T cell repertoires in COVID-19. Across the whole study: Acute-phase and convalescent COVID-19 samples originated in the United States, Italy and Spain. The analysed material was cDNA or gDNA that came from T cells, B-cell-depleted T cells, or PBMCs.

TCRdb keeps only in-frame clones here, not all; method: immunoSEQ multiplex PCR. The table includes over 250,000 clones, 80% to 90% detected once. With 4 bases clipped from V and 7 bases from J, the junction kept 3 bases outside the gene matches. Looked up from germline, CDR1 is SGHDT and CDR2 is YYEEEE. CDR3 length: 13 residues. Sample: peripheral blood. The receptor comes from a woman between 70 and 85 years old with acute or convalescent COVID-19. The V gene is TRBV5-6, the J gene TRBJ2-1, with 9 positions matching TRBD1. The CDR3 reads CASSRTGVNEQFF. The CDR3 DNA reads TGTGCCAGCAGCCGGACAGGGGTGAATGAGCAGTTCTTC.